This T cell receptor (beta chain) stems from a study of fetal regulatory T cell absence and autoimmunity. Notes on the study in general: Broadly similar TRB gene family usage was seen in pancreas and cord blood. Compared with cord blood, pancreas showed oligoclonal TCR enrichment, some clones over 80-fold.

Germline V gene lookup returns CDR1 GTSNPN and CDR2 SVGIG (reference sequence). Trimming took 4 bases from V and 6 from J, leaving 19 bases between them. The CDR3 loop spans 16 amino acids. This was a survey-level run. Sequenced by immunoSEQ multiplex PCR; TCRdb stores in-frame clones only, minus some. The top ten clones hold roughly 2% of a sample with 95,000 or so clones, around 72% of them seen once. As regards this clone: The antigen is undetermined.

Sequenced material: pancreas tissue. The chain couples TRBV30 to TRBJ1-6, with a possible D match to TRBD1 (6 bases). The sequence was obtained from a male donor with IPEX syndrome. This CDR3 is CAWKNLRTARNSPLHF. In DNA form, the CDR3 reads TGTGCCTGGAAGAACCTACGGACAGCACGTAATTCACCCCTCCACTTT.